The 17 T cell receptor beta chains given below trace back to one sample, sequenced in a study of T cell repertoires in cytomegalovirus infection. TCRdb recomputed calls from the reads with MiXCR, one row per CDR3 protein. Of over 250,000 distinct CDR3 sequences listed, around 25% are singletons. Sequences were obtained from PBMCs. Source of these receptors: a human donor in good health (CMV status not recorded). Some clones in this sample may be carry-over from other donors' samples.

The genes are TRBV5-1 and TRBJ2-7; D call uncertain. Per germline, CDR1 SGHRS and CDR2 YFSETQ. CDR3 size: 14 residues. The V gene lost 0 bases and the J gene lost 0 bases, with 7 bases spanning the gap. CDR3 in DNA: TGCGCCAGCAGCTTGGTTCAGCACTCCTACGAGCAGTACTTC. Amino acids: CASSLVQHSYEQYF. The complete variable domain, with remaining parts taken from reference TRBV5-1 and TRBJ2-7, reads KAGVTQTPRYLIKTRGQQVTLSCSPISGHRSVSWYQQTPGQGLQFLFEYFSETQRNKGNFPGRFSGRQFSNSRSEMNVSTLELGDSALYLCASSLVQHSYEQYFGPGTRLTVT.

This clonotype has more than one count but fewer than ten. V gene TRBV11-2 combines with J gene TRBJ2-7; D is tentatively TRBD1 or TRBD2 (5 bases each). Germline V gives CDR1 SGHAT, CDR2 FQNNGV. Trimming cost V 1 base and J 6 bases, with 13 bases left between them. CDR3 size: 14 residues. The CDR3 is CASSLVQRGSEQYF. Written as DNA, the CDR3 is TGTGCCAGCAGCTTAGTCCAGAGGGGTTCCGAGCAGTACTTC.

The table lists this clonotype with many counts. The gene calls are TRBV7-2 and TRBJ1-2; tentatively, D is TRBD1 (6 bases). The germline gives CDR1 SGHTA, CDR2 FQGNSA. Trimming took 6 bases from V and 8 from J, leaving 19 bases between them. The CDR3 is 14 residues long. In DNA, the CDR3 is TGTGCCAGCAGTAGACAGGCTACCCGGGAGGGCTACACCTTC. Translated, it gives CASSRQATREGYTF.

The gene calls are TRBV7-2 and TRBJ2-3, with TRBD1 matching over 8 bases. From germline, CDR1 is SGHTA and CDR2 FQGNSA. V lost 5 bases, J lost 8 bases, and 18 bases stayed unmatched. The CDR3 consists of 17 residues. The CDR3 loop reads CASSLTRGRQGLGTQYF. DNA for the CDR3: TGTGCCAGCAGCCTCACAAGGGGTAGACAGGGGTTAGGTACGCAGTATTTT.

CDR3 sequence: CSARGRLLGGSYNEQFF. CDR3 in DNA: TGCAGTGCTCGGGGGCGGCTCTTGGGGGGCTCCTACAATGAGCAGTTCTTC. This chain connects TRBV20-1 to TRBJ2-1; D may correspond to TRBD1 or TRBD2 (6 bases each). The germline V gene has CDR1 DFQATT and CDR2 SNEGSKA (reference sequence). CDR3 length: 17 residues. The ends were cut back, 5 bases at V and 0 bases at J, with 20 bases in the middle.

The chain recombines TRBV29-1 with TRBJ2-1; 10 bases align to TRBD2. V shed 7 bases, J shed 1 base, and the junction held 4 bases outside the gene matches. This CDR3 spans 14 amino acids. Germline V gene sequence: CDR1 SQVTM, CDR2 ANQGSEA. This CDR3 is CSAFSGGSYNEQFF. For the CDR3, the DNA is TGCAGCGCTTTTAGCGGGGGGTCCTACAATGAGCAGTTCTTC.

The chain couples TRBV28 to TRBJ2-1; D assignment may be TRBD1 or TRBD2 (5 bases each). Germline CDR1 MDHEN, CDR2 SYDVKM. The ends were cut back, 10 bases at V and 9 bases at J, with 13 bases in the middle. The CDR3 is 11 amino acids. CDR3 nucleotides: TGTGCCACCCTGGGGGTGGCTGAGCAGTTCTTC. The encoded protein is CATLGVAEQFF.

This clonotype was detected many times. The chain employs TRBV7-9 and TRBJ1-2; D ambiguous. The germline gives CDR1 SEHNR, CDR2 FQNEAQ (reference sequence). V was pared by 1 base and J by 5 bases, with 5 bases between. This CDR3 spans 12 amino acids. The CDR3 sequence is CASSLGPYGYTF. In DNA, the CDR3 is TGTGCCAGCAGCTTAGGTCCGTATGGCTACACCTTC.

The gene calls are TRBV6-1 and TRBJ2-3, with D maybe TRBD2 (6 bases). Germline lookup yields CDR1 MNHNS and CDR2 SASEGT. Deletions cut 7 bases from V and 4 bases from J, with 24 bases between. The CDR3 runs to 17 residues. The CDR3 is CASTTFTSPGVPDTQYF. The CDR3 bases are TGTGCCAGCACCACCTTTACATCTCCGGGAGTTCCAGATACGCAGTATTTT.

The chain couples TRBV2 to TRBJ1-4; perhaps TRBD1 as D (5 bases). Trimming removed 6 bases at V and 0 bases at J, with 11 bases between. The CDR3 loop spans 15 amino acids. The germline CDR1 and CDR2 sequences are SNHLY and FYNNEI. The CDR3 nucleotides are TGTGCCAGCAGCGCCGGGACCTCAACTAATGAAAAACTGTTTTTT. Its translation is CASSAGTSTNEKLFF.

This clonotype was seen more than once but under ten times. This rearrangement joins TRBV7-2 to TRBJ2-1; 7 nucleotides line up with TRBD1. The V segment lost 1 base and the J segment 3 bases; nucleotides outside the gene matches: 6. The CDR3 spans 16 residues. CDR1 and CDR2 from the germline V gene are SGHTA and FQGNSA. This CDR3 reads CASSLGGRGLYNEQFF. CDR3 nucleotides: TGTGCCAGCAGCTTAGGGGGAAGGGGGCTCTACAATGAGCAGTTCTTC.

This clonotype was observed many times. The CDR3 sequence is CASSLGAAGVNQETQYF. The DNA of the CDR3 is TGTGCCAGCAGCTTAGGTGCGGCAGGGGTTAACCAAGAGACCCAGTACTTC. This chain joins TRBV7-9 and TRBJ2-5, with TRBD1 as a possible D gene (6 bases). The CDR3 runs 17 residues. Trimming took 1 base from V and 0 from J, leaving 15 bases between them. Germline CDR1 reads SEHNR; CDR2 reads FQNEAQ (reference sequence).

This clonotype was picked up a small number of times. The J gene is TRBJ2-5, the V gene TRBV28; 14 bases agree with TRBD2. This CDR3 comprises 17 residues. The germline CDR1 and CDR2 sequences are MDHEN and SYDVKM. Losses at the gene ends were 6 bases for V and 2 bases for J; bases not matched to a gene: 8. CDR3 bases: TGTGCCAGCAGATCTCCGGGACTAGCGGGAGCACAAGAGACCCAGTACTTC. Protein: CASRSPGLAGAQETQYF.

The V call is TRBV7-7, the J call TRBJ2-1; D ambiguous. There are 13 residues in the CDR3. V shed 3 bases and J shed 8 bases, with 11 bases lying between them. Germline V gene sequence: CDR1 SSHAT, CDR2 FNYEAQ (reference sequence). The CDR3 loop reads CASSLARPYEQFF. The CDR3 DNA sequence: TGTGCCAGCAGCTTGGCTAGGCCTTATGAGCAGTTCTTC.

The rearrangement links TRBV6-6 to TRBJ2-7; no reliable D call. Germline loops: CDR1 MNHNY, CDR2 SVGAGI (reference sequence). This CDR3 spans 13 amino acids. Trimming cost V 2 bases and J 2 bases, with 7 bases left between them. Here the CDR3 DNA reads TGTGCCAGCAGTTACAAATCCCCCTACGAGCAGTACTTC. Residues: CASSYKSPYEQYF.

The CDR3 is CASSMSQGLQAQYF. The CDR3 DNA sequence: TGTGCCAGTAGTATGTCACAGGGTCTCCAGGCCCAGTACTTC. The rearrangement uses TRBV19 and TRBJ2-5; tentative D call: TRBD1 (6 bases). The CDR3 loop spans 14 amino acids. V was cut by 3 bases and J by 9 bases, with 17 bases left in between. CDR1 LNHDA and CDR2 SQIVND come from the germline V gene (reference sequence).

Only a few counts were recorded for this clonotype. This chain connects TRBV5-1 to TRBJ1-3, with D possibly matching TRBD1 (6 bases). Germline loops: CDR1 SGHRS, CDR2 YFSETQ. V lost 0 bases and J 2 bases, leaving 9 bases between the germline ends. This CDR3 is 15 amino acids long. The chain's CDR3 is CASSLVTGPGNTIYF. CDR3 nucleotide sequence: TGCGCCAGCAGCTTGGTGACAGGTCCTGGAAACACCATATATTTT.